These 32 T cell receptor beta chains were all obtained from the same sample, sequenced in a study of human T cells and chemical hapten exposure. TCRdb reanalysed the RACE reads using MiXCR and keeps one entry per CDR3 protein. The sample carries tens of thousands of distinct CDR3 sequences, 11% to 15% recorded once. Time point defined: pre-sensitization, week 0. The treatment is: therapeutic diphenylcyclopropenone sensitization with weekly scalp DPC. Sequenced here: whole blood, sampled in connection with sensitization to the hapten diphenylcyclopropenone (DPC). The receptors originated from a woman aged 45-65 years with alopecia areata. Some clones in this sample may be carry-over from other donors' samples.

This clonotype was counted between two and nine times. V is TRBV7-2 and J is TRBJ2-1, with D tentatively TRBD2 (5 bases). The V gene's germline CDR1 is SGHTA and CDR2 FQGNSA. The CDR3 totals 15 residues. V dropped 7 bases and J dropped 0 bases, with 13 bases sitting between them. CDR3 in DNA: TGTGCCAGCATGCGGCTAGCAAACTCCTACAATGAGCAGTTCTTC. Translating it yields CASMRLANSYNEQFF.

This clonotype was observed a few times. This chain joins TRBV18 and TRBJ2-5; the match to TRBD2 covers 13 bases. Germline loops: CDR1 KGHSH, CDR2 LQKENI. The CDR3 runs to 16 residues. V gave up 5 bases and J gave up 2 bases; unmatched junction bases: 5. Here the CDR3 DNA reads TGTGCCAGCTCAGCAGGGACTAGCGGGAAACAAGAGACCCAGTACTTC. This gives the protein CASSAGTSGKQETQYF.

The chain carries TRBV11-2 and TRBJ2-1, with 7 bases that match TRBD2. Unmatched junction bases numbered 9, after V lost 7 bases and J lost 0 bases. There are 16 residues in the CDR3. CDR1 and CDR2 from the germline V gene are SGHAT and FQNNGV. The CDR3 sequence: CASTPPGGSSYNEQFF. The CDR3, as DNA: TGTGCCAGCACACCCCCCGGGGGGAGCTCCTACAATGAGCAGTTCTTC.

This chain joins TRBV7-9 and TRBJ2-1; no firm D call. The CDR3 sequence is 15 residues long. Germline CDR1 is SEHNR and CDR2 is FQNEAQ (reference sequence). V dropped 4 bases and J dropped 2 bases, with 12 bases sitting between them. The CDR3 loop reads CASSSRLPAYNEQFF. The DNA for the CDR3 is TGTGCCAGCAGCTCGAGACTGCCCGCCTACAATGAGCAGTTCTTC.

The chain is built from TRBV12-3 or TRBV12-4 and TRBJ2-5; 7 bases map to TRBD1. Trimming at V came to 4 bases and at J to 3 bases, leaving 2 bases not matched to a gene. The CDR3 has 13 residues. CDR3 region: CASSWQGEETQYF. CDR3 in DNA: TGTGCCAGCAGTTGGCAGGGGGAAGAGACCCAGTACTTC.

This clonotype was observed a few times. The rearrangement uses TRBV5-4 and TRBJ2-7, with D perhaps given as TRBD1 or TRBD2 (6 bases each). Germline CDR1 reads SGHNT; CDR2 reads YYREEE (reference sequence). This CDR3 comprises 12 residues. Trimming stripped 4 bases from V and 7 bases from J, with 12 bases between. The CDR3 bases are TGTGCCAGCAGCAGTGGGGGGCTAGAGCAGTACTTC. It yields the protein CASSSGGLEQYF.

This sequence joins TRBV6-5 and TRBJ2-3; TRBD1 agrees at 12 bases. Losses at the gene ends were 6 bases for V and 8 bases for J; bases not matched to a gene: 12. CDR1 is MNHEY and CDR2 is SVGAGI in the germline V gene. There are 16 residues in the CDR3. This CDR3 reads CASSPGQGAVHGTQYF. The CDR3 nucleotides are TGTGCCAGCAGCCCGGGACAGGGGGCAGTACACGGTACGCAGTATTTT.

This clonotype was seen many times. The chain recombines TRBV5-6 with TRBJ1-5; TRBD1 matches at 9 bases. The CDR3 is 17 residues long. Germline V gives CDR1 SGHDT, CDR2 YYEEEE. Trimming at V came to 1 base and at J to 3 bases, leaving 8 bases not matched to a gene. The CDR3 here is CASSLLTGGTSNQPQHF. The CDR3 nucleotides are TGTGCCAGCAGCTTGCTGACAGGGGGTACCTCCAATCAGCCCCAGCATTTT.

The chain carries TRBV7-2 and TRBJ1-1; D uncertain. Trimming removed 6 bases from V and 2 bases from J, with 7 bases in between. CDR3 length: 12 residues. CDR1 and CDR2 (germline): SGHTA, FQGNSA. The CDR3 nucleotides read TGTGCCAGCAGGATATTCAACACTGAAGCTTTCTTT. Translating gives CASRIFNTEAFF.

The rearrangement links TRBV29-1 to TRBJ2-1; 10 nucleotides align to TRBD2. V was clipped by 0 bases and J by 1 base; unmatched bases: 9. In germline, CDR1 is SQVTM, CDR2 ANQGSEA. The CDR3 extends over 18 amino acids. The CDR3 protein is CSVEEGLALGESYNEQFF. The CDR3 DNA follows: TGCAGCGTTGAAGAGGGACTAGCGCTCGGCGAGTCCTACAATGAGCAGTTCTTC.

CDR3 loop: CASSSHQGKMAEAFF. Here the CDR3 DNA reads TGTGCCAGCAGCTCCCACCAGGGAAAAATGGCTGAAGCTTTCTTT. V usage is TRBV7-9 and J usage is TRBJ1-1; possibly TRBD1 for D (5 bases). Germline V gives CDR1 SEHNR, CDR2 FQNEAQ (reference sequence). The CDR3 has 15 residues. V gave up 4 bases and J gave up 6 bases, with 18 bases separating them. Supplemented by reference TRBV7-9 and TRBJ1-1, the full variable domain reads DTGVSQNPRHKITKRGQNVTFRCDPISEHNRLYWYRQTLGQGPEFLTYFQNEAQLEKSRLLSDRFSAERPKGSFSTLEIQRTEQGDSAMYLCASSSHQGKMAEAFFGQGTRLTVV.

This clonotype was counted only a few times. The chain has TRBV20-1 and TRBJ1-1, with D unresolved. V lost 2 bases to trimming and J lost 0 bases, with 10 bases between them. CDR1 and CDR2 from the germline V gene are DFQATT and SNEGSKA (reference sequence). The CDR3 has 14 amino acids. In DNA form, the CDR3 reads TGCAGTGCTAGAATTCAGCCTTTGAACACTGAAGCTTTCTTT. This translates into CSARIQPLNTEAFF.

This clonotype appeared a few times. The J gene is TRBJ2-1, the V gene TRBV6-5; D ambiguous. V lost 2 bases, J lost 1 base, and 9 bases lay in between. Germline V CDR1 and CDR2: MNHEY, SVGAGI. The CDR3 totals 15 residues. The CDR3, as DNA: TGTGCCAGCAGTTACAGGACGGAATCCTACAATGAGCAGTTCTTC. Amino acids: CASSYRTESYNEQFF.

This clonotype was picked up a small number of times. The genes are TRBV7-9 and TRBJ2-7; D unclear. This CDR3 spans 13 amino acids. Germline CDR1 reads SEHNR; CDR2 reads FQNEAQ (reference sequence). Trimming took off 2 bases at V and 1 base at J, with 6 bases between the two ends. The CDR3 DNA is TGTGCCAGCAGCTTAATGGGTTCCTACGAGCAGTACTTC. It encodes CASSLMGSYEQYF.

This rearrangement joins TRBV28 to TRBJ2-2, with 10 bases fitting TRBD1. V trimming: 8 bases; J trimming: 8 bases; junction bases outside the gene matches: 5. Germline assignment: CDR1 MDHEN and CDR2 SYDVKM. The CDR3 consists of 13 residues. Written as DNA, the CDR3 is TGTGCCAGCCGGACAGGGGGGATGGGGGAGCTGTTTTTT. Residues: CASRTGGMGELFF.

The genes are TRBV7-2 and TRBJ2-3, with D tentatively TRBD2 (5 bases). Germline V gene lookup returns CDR1 SGHTA and CDR2 FQGNSA. This CDR3 region has 13 residues. V dropped 5 bases and J dropped 7 bases, with 13 bases sitting between them. Here the CDR3 reads CASSRGDVHTQYF. Here the CDR3 DNA reads TGTGCCAGCAGCCGGGGAGATGTCCATACGCAGTATTTT.

This clonotype was seen a handful of times. This chain connects TRBV29-1 to TRBJ1-5; no definite D call. The length of the CDR3 is 14 residues. V was shortened by 4 bases and J by 0 bases, with 10 bases between the two germline ends. Germline CDR1 SQVTM, CDR2 ANQGSEA. CDR3 sequence: CSVAVAYSNQPQHF. The CDR3 nucleotides are TGCAGCGTTGCTGTGGCCTATAGCAATCAGCCCCAGCATTTT.

This clonotype was recorded a few times. The CDR3 nucleotides read TGTGCCAGCTCACCAGGGGCGACAGGAGAGTATGGCTACACCTTC. As protein: CASSPGATGEYGYTF. The chain joins TRBV18 to TRBJ1-2; D perhaps matches TRBD1 (6 bases). The CDR3 has 15 amino acids. Germline values: CDR1 KGHSH, CDR2 LQKENI. Trimming removed 2 bases at V and 5 bases at J, with 15 bases between.

The chain combines TRBV18 with TRBJ2-7, with TRBD1 identical over 9 bases. The germline V gene encodes CDR1 KGHSH and CDR2 LQKENI. V gave up 3 bases and J gave up 4 bases; unmatched junction bases: 4. This CDR3 is 14 amino acids long. This chain's CDR3 is CASSPRDREYEQYF. CDR3 in DNA: TGTGCCAGCTCACCCCGGGACAGGGAATACGAGCAGTACTTC.

This clonotype turned up a few times. The chain combines TRBV14 with TRBJ2-7, with D uncertain. CDR3 length: 14 residues. Per the germline V gene, CDR1 is SGHDN and CDR2 is FVKESK. Trimming pared 0 bases from V and 0 bases from J, leaving 6 bases between. This CDR3 reads CASSQDPFSYEQYF. CDR3 in DNA: TGTGCCAGCAGCCAAGATCCGTTCTCCTACGAGCAGTACTTC.

This clonotype was detected a few times. The V and J genes are TRBV11-2 and TRBJ1-6; D remains unclear. The CDR3 runs to 14 residues. Germline V gives CDR1 SGHAT, CDR2 FQNNGV. V gave up 1 base and J gave up 6 bases, with 7 bases separating them. DNA for the CDR3: TGTGCCAGCAGCTTAGGGATCAGTAATTCACCCCTCCACTTT. It specifies CASSLGISNSPLHF.

The V call is TRBV29-1, the J call TRBJ1-3; D uncertain. There are 13 residues in the CDR3. The V and J ends lost 0 bases and 4 bases respectively, with 7 bases between them. Germline V gene sequence: CDR1 SQVTM, CDR2 ANQGSEA. DNA for the CDR3: TGCAGCGTTGAAGAAGGGCAGGGAAACACCATATATTTT. Translation gives CSVEEGQGNTIYF.

This chain links TRBV7-2 with TRBJ2-7, with D perhaps TRBD2 (5 bases). In germline, CDR1 is SGHTA, CDR2 FQGNSA. This CDR3 contains 15 residues. The ends were cut back, 1 base at V and 6 bases at J, with 16 bases in the middle. The CDR3 protein is CASSLGPGIAGEQYF. Here the CDR3 DNA reads TGTGCCAGCAGCTTAGGCCCGGGGATTGCTGGCGAGCAGTACTTC.

This clonotype was seen only a few times. The rearrangement joins TRBV12-3 or TRBV12-4 to TRBJ2-7; 8 bases align to TRBD2. The CDR3 extends over 15 amino acids. Trimming cost V 3 bases and J 2 bases; bases outside gene matches: 6. The CDR3 DNA reads TGTGCCAGCAGTTTCAAGTCGGGGGGGACCTACGAGCAGTACTTC. Translation: CASSFKSGGTYEQYF.

Only a few counts were recorded for this clonotype. The V call is TRBV18, the J call TRBJ1-1; no reliable D call. From germline, CDR1 is KGHSH and CDR2 LQKENI. The CDR3 covers 13 residues. V was trimmed by 3 bases and J by 1 base, leaving 6 bases between them. The CDR3 loop is CASSPLRNTEAFF. CDR3 bases: TGTGCCAGCTCACCCTTGAGGAACACTGAAGCTTTCTTT.

This clonotype occurred many times. This rearrangement joins TRBV6-6 to TRBJ1-6; D is uncertain. Germline CDR1 MNHNY, CDR2 SVGAGI (reference sequence). The V end was cut by 5 bases, the J end by 7 bases, with 12 bases between. The CDR3 is made up of 14 amino acids. The CDR3 nucleotides read TGTGCCAGCAGTGGCGGGTTCGGAAATTCACCCCTCCACTTT. This translates into CASSGGFGNSPLHF.

This clonotype was recorded at least ten times. The chain uses TRBV7-2 and TRBJ2-7; D call uncertain. The CDR3 loop spans 13 amino acids. Germline values: CDR1 SGHTA, CDR2 FQGNSA. The V gene lost 3 bases and the J gene lost 3 bases, with 9 bases spanning the gap. The CDR3 DNA is TGTGCCAGCAGCTTCGGTCTTAACTACGAGCAGTACTTC. Protein product: CASSFGLNYEQYF.

This clonotype has at least ten counts. V gene TRBV19 combines with J gene TRBJ1-2, with TRBD1 matching over 10 bases. Looked up from germline, CDR1 is LNHDA and CDR2 is SQIVND (reference sequence). V dropped 5 bases and J dropped 0; count of bases not matched to a gene: 3. The CDR3 covers 15 residues. The CDR3 DNA is TGTGCCAGTAGTGCCGGGACAGGGGCTAACTATGGCTACACCTTC. Encoded protein: CASSAGTGANYGYTF.

This clonotype was recorded a few times. The chain uses TRBV29-1 and TRBJ2-1, with 12 bases aligning to TRBD2. V dropped 7 bases and J dropped 7; count of bases not matched to a gene: 8. The V gene's germline CDR1 is SQVTM and CDR2 ANQGSEA. The CDR3 sequence is 14 residues long. The CDR3 region has the DNA TGCAGCGCAACGACTAGCGGGAGTTTGAATGAGCAGTTCTTC. Amino acids: CSATTSGSLNEQFF.

There are many counts of this clonotype. The chain is built from TRBV7-6 and TRBJ1-5, with D uncertain. The CDR3 contains 14 residues. With 2 bases removed from V and 2 bases from J, the gap between germline ends came to 7 bases. From germline, CDR1 is SGHVS and CDR2 FNYEAQ. CDR3: CASSLRVGNQPQHF. Written as DNA, the CDR3 is TGTGCCAGCAGCTTAAGGGTTGGCAATCAGCCCCAGCATTTT.

The rearrangement joins TRBV4-2 to TRBJ1-1; no clear D. The V gene's germline CDR1 is LGHNA and CDR2 YNFKEQ. Deletions cut 1 base from V and 1 base from J, with 10 bases between. The CDR3 is made up of 15 amino acids. CDR3 in DNA: TGTGCCAGCAGCCAAGCTTTCCGGGAGAACACTGAAGCTTTCTTT. Amino acid sequence: CASSQAFRENTEAFF.

This clonotype was counted a few times. V is TRBV25-1 and J is TRBJ2-2; the D is unclear. The CDR3 contains 15 residues. The V end was cut by 4 bases, the J end by 3 bases, with 12 bases between. From germline, CDR1 is MGHDK and CDR2 SYGVNS. The CDR3: CASSVPTGDTGELFF. Written as DNA, the CDR3 is TGTGCCAGCAGTGTCCCCACTGGGGACACCGGGGAGCTGTTTTTT.